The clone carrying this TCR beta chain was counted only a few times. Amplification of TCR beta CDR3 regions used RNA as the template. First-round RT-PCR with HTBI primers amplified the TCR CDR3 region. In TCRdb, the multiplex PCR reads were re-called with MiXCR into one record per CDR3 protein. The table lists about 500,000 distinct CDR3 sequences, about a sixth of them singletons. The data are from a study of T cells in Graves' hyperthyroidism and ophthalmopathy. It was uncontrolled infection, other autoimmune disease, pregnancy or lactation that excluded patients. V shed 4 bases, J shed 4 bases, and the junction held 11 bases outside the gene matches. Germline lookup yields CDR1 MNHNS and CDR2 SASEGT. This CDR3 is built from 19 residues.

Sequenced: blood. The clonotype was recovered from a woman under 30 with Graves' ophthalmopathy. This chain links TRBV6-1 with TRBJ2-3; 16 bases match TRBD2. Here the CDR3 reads CASSVLGTSGGAGADTQYF. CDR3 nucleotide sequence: TGTGCCAGCAGTGTCCTCGGGACTAGCGGGGGGGCCGGGGCAGATACGCAGTATTTT.